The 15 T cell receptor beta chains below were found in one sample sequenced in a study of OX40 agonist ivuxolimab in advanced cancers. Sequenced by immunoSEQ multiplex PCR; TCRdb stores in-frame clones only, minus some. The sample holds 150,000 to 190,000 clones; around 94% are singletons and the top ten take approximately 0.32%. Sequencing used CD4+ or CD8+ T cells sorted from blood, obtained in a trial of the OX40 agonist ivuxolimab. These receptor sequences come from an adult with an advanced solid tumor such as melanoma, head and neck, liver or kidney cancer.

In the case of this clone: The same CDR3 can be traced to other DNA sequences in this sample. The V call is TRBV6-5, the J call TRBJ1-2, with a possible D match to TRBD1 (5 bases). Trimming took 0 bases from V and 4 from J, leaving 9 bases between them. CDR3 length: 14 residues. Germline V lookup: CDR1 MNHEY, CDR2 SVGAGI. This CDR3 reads CASSYSQGLYGYTF. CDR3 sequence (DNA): TGTGCCAGCAGTTACTCGCAGGGCCTCTATGGCTACACCTTC.

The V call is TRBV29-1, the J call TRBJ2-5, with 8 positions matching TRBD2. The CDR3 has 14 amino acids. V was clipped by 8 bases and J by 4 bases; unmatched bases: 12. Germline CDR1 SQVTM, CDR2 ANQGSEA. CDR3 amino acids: CSSGGGGLGETQYF. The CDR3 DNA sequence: TGCAGCTCTGGGGGCGGGGGGCTAGGAGAGACCCAGTACTTC.

CDR3 nucleotides: TGCGCCAGCAGCCAAGATTTTGGGCGGTACACTGAAGCTTTCTTT. Translation gives CASSQDFGRYTEAFF. V gene TRBV4-3 combines with J gene TRBJ1-1; D unclear. CDR3 length: 15 residues. V shed 0 bases and J shed 3 bases, with 11 bases lying between them. Germline V gene data show CDR1 as LGHNA and CDR2 as YSLEER.

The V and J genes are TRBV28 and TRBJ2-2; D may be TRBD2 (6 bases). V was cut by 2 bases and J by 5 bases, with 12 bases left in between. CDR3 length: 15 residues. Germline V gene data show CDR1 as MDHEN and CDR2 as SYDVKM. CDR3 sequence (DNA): TGTGCCAGCAGTTTAGTCGGGGGTGGGACCGGGGAGCTGTTTTTT. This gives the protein CASSLVGGGTGELFF.

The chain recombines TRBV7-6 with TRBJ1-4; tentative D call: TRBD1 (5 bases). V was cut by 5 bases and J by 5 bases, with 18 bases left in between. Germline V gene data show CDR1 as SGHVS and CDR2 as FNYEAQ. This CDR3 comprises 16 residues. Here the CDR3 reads CASSARYRSPNEKLFF. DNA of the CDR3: TGTGCCAGCAGCGCCAGATACAGGTCTCCGAATGAAAAACTGTTTTTT.

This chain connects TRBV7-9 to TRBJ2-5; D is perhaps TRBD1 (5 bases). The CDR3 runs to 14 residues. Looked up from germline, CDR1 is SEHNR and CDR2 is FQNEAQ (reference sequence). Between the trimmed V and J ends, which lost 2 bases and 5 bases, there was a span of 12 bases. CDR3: CASSLLLGLETQYF. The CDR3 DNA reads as TGTGCCAGCAGCTTACTTTTGGGGCTTGAGACCCAGTACTTC. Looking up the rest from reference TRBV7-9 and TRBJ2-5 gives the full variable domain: DTGVSQNPRHKITKRGQNVTFRCDPISEHNRLYWYRQTLGQGPEFLTYFQNEAQLEKSRLLSDRFSAERPKGSFSTLEIQRTEQGDSAMYLCASSLLLGLETQYFGPGTRLLVL.

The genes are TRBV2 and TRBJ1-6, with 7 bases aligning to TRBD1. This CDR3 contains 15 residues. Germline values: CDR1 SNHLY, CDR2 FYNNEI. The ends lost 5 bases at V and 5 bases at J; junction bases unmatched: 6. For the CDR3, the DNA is TGTGCCAGCAGTAGGATCAGGGGGAATAATTCACCCCTCCACTTT. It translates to CASSRIRGNNSPLHF.

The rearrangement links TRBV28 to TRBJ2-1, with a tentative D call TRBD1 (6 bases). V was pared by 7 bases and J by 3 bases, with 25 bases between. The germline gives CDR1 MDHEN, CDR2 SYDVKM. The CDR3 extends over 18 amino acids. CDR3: CASTGVLSFPKVYNEQFF. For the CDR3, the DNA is TGTGCCAGCACAGGGGTATTATCGTTCCCAAAGGTCTACAATGAGCAGTTCTTC.

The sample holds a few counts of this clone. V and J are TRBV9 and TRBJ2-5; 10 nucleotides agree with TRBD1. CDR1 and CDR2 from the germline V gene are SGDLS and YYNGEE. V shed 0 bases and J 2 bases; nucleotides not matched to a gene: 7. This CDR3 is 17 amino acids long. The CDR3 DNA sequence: TGTGCCAGCAGCGTAGGGGACAGGGGTGGCCAGCAAGAGACCCAGTACTTC. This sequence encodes CASSVGDRGGQQETQYF.

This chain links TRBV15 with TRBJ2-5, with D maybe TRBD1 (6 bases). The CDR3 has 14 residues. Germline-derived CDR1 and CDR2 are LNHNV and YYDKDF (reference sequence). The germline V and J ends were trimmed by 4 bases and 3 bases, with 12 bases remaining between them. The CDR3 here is CATSKGTLKETQYF. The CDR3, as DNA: TGTGCCACCAGCAAGGGGACACTAAAAGAGACCCAGTACTTC.

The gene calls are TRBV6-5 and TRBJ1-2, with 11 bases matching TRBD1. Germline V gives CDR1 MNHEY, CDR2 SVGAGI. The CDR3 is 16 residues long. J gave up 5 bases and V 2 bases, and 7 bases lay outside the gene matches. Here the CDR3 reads CASSYVRTGGGYGYTF. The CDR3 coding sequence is TGTGCCAGCAGTTACGTCAGGACAGGGGGCGGGTATGGCTACACCTTC.

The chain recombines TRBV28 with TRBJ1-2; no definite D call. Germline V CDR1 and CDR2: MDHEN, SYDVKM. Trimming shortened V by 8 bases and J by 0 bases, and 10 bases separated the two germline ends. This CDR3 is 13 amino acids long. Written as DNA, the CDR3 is TGTGCCAGCGTCAGCAACCCTAACTATGGCTACACCTTC. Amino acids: CASVSNPNYGYTF.

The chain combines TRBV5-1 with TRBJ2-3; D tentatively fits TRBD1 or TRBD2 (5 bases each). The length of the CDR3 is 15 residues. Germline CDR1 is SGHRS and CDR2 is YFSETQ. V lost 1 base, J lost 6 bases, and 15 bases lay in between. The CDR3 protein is CASSLNAGTMDTQYF. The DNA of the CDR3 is TGCGCCAGCAGCTTGAACGCCGGGACCATGGATACGCAGTATTTT. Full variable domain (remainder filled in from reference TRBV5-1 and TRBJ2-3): KAGVTQTPRYLIKTRGQQVTLSCSPISGHRSVSWYQQTPGQGLQFLFEYFSETQRNKGNFPGRFSGRQFSNSRSEMNVSTLELGDSALYLCASSLNAGTMDTQYFGPGTRLTVL.

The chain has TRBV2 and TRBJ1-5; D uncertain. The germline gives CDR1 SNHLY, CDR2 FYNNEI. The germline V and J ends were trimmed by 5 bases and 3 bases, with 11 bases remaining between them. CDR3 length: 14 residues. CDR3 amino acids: CASSQQQFNQPQHF. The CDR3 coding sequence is TGTGCCAGCAGTCAGCAGCAGTTCAATCAGCCCCAGCATTTT.

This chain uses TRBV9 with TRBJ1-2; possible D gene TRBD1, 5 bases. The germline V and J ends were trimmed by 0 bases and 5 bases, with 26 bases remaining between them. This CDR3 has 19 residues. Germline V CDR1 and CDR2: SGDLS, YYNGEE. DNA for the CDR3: TGTGCCAGCAGCGTAGAAGCGACCGGGACCTTCGGGGATCAATATGGCTACACCTTC. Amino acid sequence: CASSVEATGTFGDQYGYTF.